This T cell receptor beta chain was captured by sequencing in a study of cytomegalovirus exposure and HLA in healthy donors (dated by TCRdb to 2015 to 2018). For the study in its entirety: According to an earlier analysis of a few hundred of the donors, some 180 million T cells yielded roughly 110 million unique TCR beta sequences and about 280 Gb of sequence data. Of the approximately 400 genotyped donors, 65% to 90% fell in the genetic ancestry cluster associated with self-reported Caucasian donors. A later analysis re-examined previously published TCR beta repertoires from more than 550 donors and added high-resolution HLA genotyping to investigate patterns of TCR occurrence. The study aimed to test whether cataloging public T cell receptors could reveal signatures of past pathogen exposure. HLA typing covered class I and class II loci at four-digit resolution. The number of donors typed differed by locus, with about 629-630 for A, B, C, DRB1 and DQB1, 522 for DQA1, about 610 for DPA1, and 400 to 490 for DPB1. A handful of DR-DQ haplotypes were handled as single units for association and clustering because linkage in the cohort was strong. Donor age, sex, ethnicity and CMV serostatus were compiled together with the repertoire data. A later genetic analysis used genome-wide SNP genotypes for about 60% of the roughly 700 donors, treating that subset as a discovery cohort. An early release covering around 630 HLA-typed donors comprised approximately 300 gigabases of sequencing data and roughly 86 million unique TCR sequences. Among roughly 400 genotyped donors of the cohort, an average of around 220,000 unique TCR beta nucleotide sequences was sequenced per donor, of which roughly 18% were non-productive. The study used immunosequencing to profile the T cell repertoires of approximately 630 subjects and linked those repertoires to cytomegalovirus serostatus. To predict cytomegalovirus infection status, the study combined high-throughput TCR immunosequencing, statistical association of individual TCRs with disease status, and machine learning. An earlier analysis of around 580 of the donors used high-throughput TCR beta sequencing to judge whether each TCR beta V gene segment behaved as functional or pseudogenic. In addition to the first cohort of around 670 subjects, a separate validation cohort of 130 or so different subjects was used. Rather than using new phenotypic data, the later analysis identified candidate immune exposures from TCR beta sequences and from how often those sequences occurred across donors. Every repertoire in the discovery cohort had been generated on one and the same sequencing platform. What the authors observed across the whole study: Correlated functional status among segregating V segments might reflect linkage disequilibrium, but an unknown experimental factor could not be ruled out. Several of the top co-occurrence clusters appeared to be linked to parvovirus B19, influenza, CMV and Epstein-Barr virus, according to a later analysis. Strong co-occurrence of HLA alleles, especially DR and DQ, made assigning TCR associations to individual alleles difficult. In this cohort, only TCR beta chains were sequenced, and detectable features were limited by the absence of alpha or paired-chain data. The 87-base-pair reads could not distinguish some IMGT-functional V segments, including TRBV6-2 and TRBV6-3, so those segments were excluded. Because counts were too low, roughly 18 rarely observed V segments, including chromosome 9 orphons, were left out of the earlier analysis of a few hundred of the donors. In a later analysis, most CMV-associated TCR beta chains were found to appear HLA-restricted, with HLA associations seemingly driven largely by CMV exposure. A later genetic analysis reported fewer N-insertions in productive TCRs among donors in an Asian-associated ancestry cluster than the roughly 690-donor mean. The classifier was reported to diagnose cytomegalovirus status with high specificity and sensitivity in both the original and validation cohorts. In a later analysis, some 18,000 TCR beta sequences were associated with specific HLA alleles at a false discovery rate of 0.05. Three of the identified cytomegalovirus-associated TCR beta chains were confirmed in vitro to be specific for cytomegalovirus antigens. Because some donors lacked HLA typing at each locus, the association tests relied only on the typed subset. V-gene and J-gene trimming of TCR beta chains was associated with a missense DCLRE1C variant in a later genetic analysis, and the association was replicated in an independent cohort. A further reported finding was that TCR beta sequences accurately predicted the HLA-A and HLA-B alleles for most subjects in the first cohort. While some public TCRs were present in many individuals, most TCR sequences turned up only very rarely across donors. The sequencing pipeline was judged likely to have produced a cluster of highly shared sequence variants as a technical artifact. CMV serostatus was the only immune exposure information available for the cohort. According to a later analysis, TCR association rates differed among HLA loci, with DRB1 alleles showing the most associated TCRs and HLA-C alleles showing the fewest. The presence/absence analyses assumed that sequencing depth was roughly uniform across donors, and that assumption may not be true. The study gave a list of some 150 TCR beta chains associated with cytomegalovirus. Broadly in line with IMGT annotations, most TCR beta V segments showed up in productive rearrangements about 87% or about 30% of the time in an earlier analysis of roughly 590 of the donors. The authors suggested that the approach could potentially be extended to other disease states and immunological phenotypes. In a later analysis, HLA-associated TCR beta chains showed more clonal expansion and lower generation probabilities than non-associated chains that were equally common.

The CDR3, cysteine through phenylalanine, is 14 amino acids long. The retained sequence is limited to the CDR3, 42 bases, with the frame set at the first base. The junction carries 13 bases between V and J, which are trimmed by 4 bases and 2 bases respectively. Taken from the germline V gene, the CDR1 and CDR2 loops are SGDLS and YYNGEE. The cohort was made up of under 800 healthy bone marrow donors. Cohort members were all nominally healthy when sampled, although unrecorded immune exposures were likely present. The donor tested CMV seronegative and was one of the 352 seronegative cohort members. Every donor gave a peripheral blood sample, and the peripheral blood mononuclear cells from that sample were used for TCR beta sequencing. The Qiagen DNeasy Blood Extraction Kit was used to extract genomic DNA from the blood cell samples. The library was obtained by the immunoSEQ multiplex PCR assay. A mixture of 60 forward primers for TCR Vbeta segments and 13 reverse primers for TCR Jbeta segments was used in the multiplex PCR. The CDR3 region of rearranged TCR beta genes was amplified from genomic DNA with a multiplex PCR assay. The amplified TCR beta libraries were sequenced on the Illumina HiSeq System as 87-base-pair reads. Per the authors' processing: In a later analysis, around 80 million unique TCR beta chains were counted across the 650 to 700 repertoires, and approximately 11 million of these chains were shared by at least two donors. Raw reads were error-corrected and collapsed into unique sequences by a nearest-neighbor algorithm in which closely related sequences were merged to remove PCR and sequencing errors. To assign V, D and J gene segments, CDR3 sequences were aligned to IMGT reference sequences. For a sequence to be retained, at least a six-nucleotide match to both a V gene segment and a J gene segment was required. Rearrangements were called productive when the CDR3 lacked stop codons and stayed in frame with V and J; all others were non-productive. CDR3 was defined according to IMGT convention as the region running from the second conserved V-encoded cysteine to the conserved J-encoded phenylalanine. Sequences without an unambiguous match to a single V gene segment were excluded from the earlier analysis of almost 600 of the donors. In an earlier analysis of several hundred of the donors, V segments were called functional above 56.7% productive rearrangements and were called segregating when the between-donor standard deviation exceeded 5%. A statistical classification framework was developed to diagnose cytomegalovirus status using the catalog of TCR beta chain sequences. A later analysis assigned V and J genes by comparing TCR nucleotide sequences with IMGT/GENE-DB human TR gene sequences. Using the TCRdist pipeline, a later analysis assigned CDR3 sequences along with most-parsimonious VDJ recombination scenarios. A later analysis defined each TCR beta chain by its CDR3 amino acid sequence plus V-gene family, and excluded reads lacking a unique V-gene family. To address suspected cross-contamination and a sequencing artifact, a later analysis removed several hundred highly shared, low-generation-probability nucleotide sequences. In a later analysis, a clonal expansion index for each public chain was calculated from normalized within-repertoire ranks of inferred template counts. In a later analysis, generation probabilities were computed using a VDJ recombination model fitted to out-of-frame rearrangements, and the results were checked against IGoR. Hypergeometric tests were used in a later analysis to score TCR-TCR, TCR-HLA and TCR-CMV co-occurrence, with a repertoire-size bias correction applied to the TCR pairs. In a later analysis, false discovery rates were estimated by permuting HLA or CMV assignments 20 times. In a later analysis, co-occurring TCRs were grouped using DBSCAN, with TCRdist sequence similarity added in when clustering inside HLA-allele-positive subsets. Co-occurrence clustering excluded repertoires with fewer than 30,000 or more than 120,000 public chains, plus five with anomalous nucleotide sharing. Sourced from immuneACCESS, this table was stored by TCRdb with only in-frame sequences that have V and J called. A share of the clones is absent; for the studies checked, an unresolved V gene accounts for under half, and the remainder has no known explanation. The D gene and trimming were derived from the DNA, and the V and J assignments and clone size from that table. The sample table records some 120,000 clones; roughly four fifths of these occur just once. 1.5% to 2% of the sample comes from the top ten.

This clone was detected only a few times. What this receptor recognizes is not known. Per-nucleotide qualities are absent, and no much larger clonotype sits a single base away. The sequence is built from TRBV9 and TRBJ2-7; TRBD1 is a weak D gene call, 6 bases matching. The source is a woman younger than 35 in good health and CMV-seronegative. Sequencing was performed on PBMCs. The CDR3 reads CASSPKQGTYEQYF. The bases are TGTGCCAGCAGCCCGAAGCAGGGGACCTACGAGCAGTACTTC.